Each of the 27 T cell receptor beta chains below was sequenced from the same sample in a study of cytomegalovirus exposure and HLA in healthy donors. TCRdb keeps only in-frame clones here, not all; method: immunoSEQ multiplex PCR. The table shows about 140,000 clones, with approximately 82% occurring only once. Sequencing was carried out using PBMCs. These TCRs come from a man aged 30-40 years in good health and CMV-seropositive.

A single count supports this clone. The V call is TRBV18, the J call TRBJ2-7; tentatively, D is TRBD2 (6 bases). The CDR3 consists of 18 residues. Germline V gene sequence: CDR1 KGHSH, CDR2 LQKENI. The V end was cut by 4 bases, the J end by 6 bases, with 28 bases between. This CDR3 reads CASSLAGPDGVVVSEQYF. In DNA form, the CDR3 reads TGTGCCAGCTCACTTGCGGGACCCGACGGCGTTGTCGTGTCCGAGCAGTACTTC.

The chain is built from TRBV10-3 and TRBJ2-5; D possibly corresponds to TRBD1 (6 bases). This CDR3 comprises 14 residues. V was trimmed by 0 bases and J by 4 bases, leaving 9 bases between them. The germline gives CDR1 ENHRY, CDR2 SYGVKD. CDR3 in amino acids: CAISESGALETQYF. CDR3 nucleotide sequence: TGTGCCATCAGTGAGTCGGGGGCCCTAGAGACCCAGTACTTC.

This clone came up a few times. The V gene is TRBV19, the J gene TRBJ1-5, with 7 bases fitting TRBD1. The CDR3 has 12 residues. Germline-derived CDR1 and CDR2 are LNHDA and SQIVND (reference sequence). Trimming cost V 6 bases and J 12 bases; bases outside gene matches: 8. The DNA for the CDR3 is TGTGCCAGTAGCGACAGGGCAAGGTACCAGCATTTT. Amino acids: CASSDRARYQHF.

The gene calls are TRBV14 and TRBJ2-2, with TRBD2 identical over 7 bases. The CDR3 covers 16 residues. V shed 0 bases and J 7 bases; nucleotides not matched to a gene: 8. Germline V gives CDR1 SGHDN, CDR2 FVKESK. The CDR3 bases are TGTGCCAGCAGCCAAGACGGCGGGAGTATGGTCGGGGAGCTGTTTTTT. Protein product: CASSQDGGSMVGELFF.

This clone turned up a few times. V gene TRBV19 combines with J gene TRBJ2-4, with 8 bases aligning to TRBD1. The V gene end was trimmed by 3 bases and the J gene end by 7 bases; junction bases not matched to a gene: 8. The CDR3 has 15 residues. In germline, CDR1 is LNHDA, CDR2 SQIVND (reference sequence). CDR3 sequence (DNA): TGTGCCAGTAGTATTCGGGCAGGGGGCGCGAACATTCAGTACTTC. Translated, it gives CASSIRAGGANIQYF.

J is TRBJ2-6 and V is TRBV2; no reliable D call. Between the trimmed V and J ends, which lost 1 base and 4 bases, there was a span of 11 bases. The V gene's germline CDR1 is SNHLY and CDR2 FYNNEI. The CDR3 contains 16 residues. CDR3 DNA: TGTGCCAGCAGTGAAGGGCAGATCCTCGGGGCCAACGTCCTGACTTTC. Its translation is CASSEGQILGANVLTF.

V usage is TRBV10-3 and J usage is TRBJ2-7; 8 bases line up with TRBD2. Germline CDR1 and CDR2: ENHRY and SYGVKD. The CDR3 spans 14 residues. Trimming removed 5 bases from V and 1 base from J; junction bases left unmatched: 4. The CDR3: CAISTGLASYEQYF. DNA for the CDR3: TGTGCCATCAGTACCGGACTAGCTTCCTACGAGCAGTACTTC.

The V gene is TRBV27, the J gene TRBJ2-5, with TRBD1 matching over 8 bases. CDR3 size: 14 residues. Germline CDR1 and CDR2: MNHEY and SMNVEV (reference sequence). V shed 5 bases and J 4 bases; nucleotides not matched to a gene: 6. For the CDR3, the DNA is TGTGCCAGCAGTCCCCGGACAGGGACAGAGACCCAGTACTTC. Amino acid sequence: CASSPRTGTETQYF.

This chain links TRBV2 with TRBJ2-5, with a weak D call TRBD2 (7 bases). Trimming took 5 bases from V and 5 from J, leaving 12 bases between them. This CDR3 has 13 residues. Germline assignment: CDR1 SNHLY and CDR2 FYNNEI. The CDR3 loop is CASSRGGGETQYF. The CDR3 DNA is TGTGCCAGCAGTCGCGGGGGCGGGGAGACCCAGTACTTC.

This clone was observed a handful of times. The rearrangement uses TRBV11-2 and TRBJ2-5; possible D gene TRBD2, 6 bases. CDR3 length: 14 residues. Looked up from germline, CDR1 is SGHAT and CDR2 is FQNNGV. Trimming removed 7 bases from V and 5 bases from J, with 17 bases in between. This CDR3 reads CASTQAEGRETQYF. CDR3 nucleotides: TGTGCCAGCACCCAAGCGGAGGGGCGGGAGACCCAGTACTTC.

The chain couples TRBV7-6 to TRBJ2-2, with D perhaps TRBD1 (6 bases). The germline V gene encodes CDR1 SGHVS and CDR2 FNYEAQ. The CDR3 loop spans 17 amino acids. Trimming removed 0 bases at V and 3 bases at J, with 14 bases between. This CDR3 reads CASSLALRQGYTGELFF. The CDR3 coding sequence is TGTGCCAGCAGCTTAGCATTGCGTCAGGGGTACACCGGGGAGCTGTTTTTT.

CDR3 sequence (DNA): TGCGCCAGCACCACAAGATCGCCCCGAGAGACCCAGTACTTC. Translating it yields CASTTRSPRETQYF. The V gene is TRBV10-1, the J gene TRBJ2-5; D unresolved. This CDR3 is 14 amino acids long. From germline, CDR1 is WNHNN and CDR2 SYGVQD (reference sequence). V lost 7 bases and J 4 bases, leaving 16 bases between the germline ends.

The rearrangement joins TRBV9 to TRBJ1-5; TRBD1 might be the D (5 bases). CDR3 length: 15 residues. The V gene's germline CDR1 is SGDLS and CDR2 YYNGEE. The V gene lost 0 bases and the J gene lost 3 bases, with 10 bases spanning the gap. The CDR3 spells CASSVDGGSNQPQHF. The CDR3 bases are TGTGCCAGCAGCGTAGATGGGGGGTCCAATCAGCCCCAGCATTTT.

The chain combines TRBV7-9 with TRBJ2-6; the match to TRBD1 covers 8 bases. Losses at the gene ends were 5 bases for V and 2 bases for J; bases not matched to a gene: 5. The CDR3 spans 16 residues. Germline assignment: CDR1 SEHNR and CDR2 FQNEAQ (reference sequence). The CDR3 DNA follows: TGTGCCAGCAGCCGGCAGGGGGCGACTGGGGCCAACGTCCTGACTTTC. Protein: CASSRQGATGANVLTF.

The chain couples TRBV7-9 to TRBJ1-2; 12 bases match TRBD1. The CDR3 sequence is 17 residues long. CDR1 SEHNR and CDR2 FQNEAQ come from the germline V gene (reference sequence). J gave up 4 bases and V 1 base, and 7 bases lay outside the gene matches. CDR3: CASSLEGTGGILYGYTF. Written as DNA, the CDR3 is TGTGCCAGCAGCTTAGAGGGGACAGGGGGCATACTCTATGGCTACACCTTC.

The rearrangement uses TRBV2 and TRBJ2-3, with TRBD2 matching 12 bases. Losses at the gene ends were 7 bases for V and 0 bases for J; bases not matched to a gene: 2. Germline V CDR1 and CDR2: SNHLY, FYNNEI. This CDR3 region has 15 residues. CDR3 coding DNA: TGTGCCAGCAACGGACTAGCGGGGAGCACAGATACGCAGTATTTT. This gives the protein CASNGLAGSTDTQYF.

The chain uses TRBV5-6 and TRBJ1-2; D is possibly TRBD1 (5 bases). Trimming took 1 base from V and 8 from J, leaving 12 bases between them. The germline V gene has CDR1 SGHDT and CDR2 YYEEEE. The CDR3 contains 13 residues. The CDR3 spells CASSLKGARGYTF. In DNA form, the CDR3 reads TGTGCCAGCAGCTTGAAAGGGGCAAGAGGCTACACCTTC.

The gene calls are TRBV27 and TRBJ2-7; possibly TRBD2 for D (6 bases). This CDR3 spans 17 amino acids. Germline CDR1 reads MNHEY; CDR2 reads SMNVEV (reference sequence). V lost 0 bases, J lost 4 bases, and 19 bases lay in between. The CDR3 sequence is CASSLSSLAKRGYEQYF. The DNA of the CDR3 is TGTGCCAGCAGTTTATCGAGCCTAGCGAAGAGAGGGTACGAGCAGTACTTC.

The chain has TRBV6-1 and TRBJ1-2; tentative D call: TRBD1 (5 bases). The germline V and J ends were trimmed by 7 bases and 3 bases, with 18 bases remaining between them. Germline V lookup: CDR1 MNHNS, CDR2 SASEGT. This CDR3 region has 15 residues. DNA for the CDR3: TGTGCCAGCAATGAGCCAGGGATAGGTTACTATGGCTACACCTTC. Its translation is CASNEPGIGYYGYTF.

Concerning this clone itself: Other DNA sequences from this sample encode an identical CDR3 as well. CDR3 DNA sequence: TGTGCCAGCAGCTTGGGGGCGGGCGGGACTGAAGCTTTCTTT. It is translated as CASSLGAGGTEAFF. J is TRBJ1-1 and V is TRBV5-6; D is uncertain. CDR3 length equals 14 residues. In germline, CDR1 is SGHDT, CDR2 YYEEEE. With 0 bases removed from V and 5 bases from J, the gap between germline ends came to 11 bases.

V is TRBV6-6 and J is TRBJ2-3; 9 nucleotides match TRBD1. The CDR3 length is 15 residues. CDR1 MNHNY and CDR2 SVGAGI come from the germline V gene (reference sequence). The V segment lost 2 bases and the J segment 4 bases; nucleotides outside the gene matches: 4. CDR3 nucleotides: TGTGCCAGCAGTTACGGGACAGGGTTGGCAGATACGCAGTATTTT. Amino acid sequence: CASSYGTGLADTQYF.

The chain combines TRBV11-2 with TRBJ1-2; D is undetermined. Germline CDR1 and CDR2: SGHAT and FQNNGV. V was trimmed by 0 bases and J by 4 bases, leaving 9 bases between them. This CDR3 has 14 amino acids. The CDR3 loop reads CASSLEAGSYGYTF. In DNA form, the CDR3 reads TGTGCCAGCAGCTTAGAGGCAGGAAGCTATGGCTACACCTTC.

The V call is TRBV9, the J call TRBJ2-1; D not resolved. V was trimmed by 0 bases and J by 4 bases, leaving 8 bases between them. The CDR3 is 14 residues long. Germline assignment: CDR1 SGDLS and CDR2 YYNGEE. This CDR3 is CASSVDPQYNEQFF. The CDR3 DNA is TGTGCCAGCAGCGTAGACCCGCAGTACAATGAGCAGTTCTTC.

The chain uses TRBV5-4 and TRBJ2-7, with a possible D match to TRBD1 (6 bases). V gave up 3 bases and J gave up 7 bases, with 20 bases separating them. The CDR3 extends over 15 amino acids. Looked up from germline, CDR1 is SGHNT and CDR2 is YYREEE (reference sequence). The DNA for the CDR3 is TGTGCCAGCAGCTCATTGTCCAGGGGCCTCGGGGAGCAGTACTTC. Translation gives CASSSLSRGLGEQYF.

This clone was counted between two and nine times. The chain couples TRBV29-1 to TRBJ1-2; 9 bases are shared with TRBD1. J was trimmed by 7 bases and V by 4 bases; bases with no gene match: 13. The CDR3 runs 15 residues. Germline CDR1 reads SQVTM; CDR2 reads ANQGSEA. The CDR3 reads CSVGYRGRGGGGYTF. The CDR3 coding sequence is TGCAGCGTTGGTTACAGGGGGCGCGGTGGGGGTGGCTACACCTTC.

Here the CDR3 reads CASSRRSGGVTDTQYF. The DNA for the CDR3 is TGCGCCAGCAGCCGGCGGTCTGGGGGGGTGACAGATACGCAGTATTTT. The chain carries TRBV4-3 and TRBJ2-3; 7 bases are shared with TRBD2. The CDR3 consists of 16 residues. V dropped 4 bases and J dropped 3; count of bases not matched to a gene: 10. The germline V gene has CDR1 LGHNA and CDR2 YSLEER.

J is TRBJ2-7 and V is TRBV18, with TRBD2 identical over 9 bases. CDR3 size: 17 residues. Unmatched junction bases numbered 17, after V lost 6 bases and J lost 5 bases. Germline lookup yields CDR1 KGHSH and CDR2 LQKENI. The CDR3 region has the DNA TGTGCCAGCTCCGAGGTTAGCGGGAGTTCTTCTTTCAACGAGCAGTACTTC. Amino acids: CASSEVSGSSSFNEQYF.